This T cell receptor (beta chain) was recovered during a study of graft-versus-host responses after intestinal transplantation. Looking at the study overall: Recipients had transplants, and these were multivisceral, liver-intestinal, or isolated intestinal. Recipients across the board were started on anti-thymocyte globulin induction, then kept on tacrolimus and steroids for around three years.

The data were produced by immunoSEQ multiplex PCR, yet TCRdb's version contains in-frame clones alone and is incomplete. The repertoire holds approximately 100,000 clones, with roughly 82% as singletons. The CDR3 has 15 residues. Germline lookup yields CDR1 LNHDA and CDR2 SQIVND (reference sequence). J was trimmed by 5 bases and V by 2 bases; bases with no gene match: 4. Notes on this clone: Its antigen is still unknown.

Overall study results and limits: Declining HvG levels early post-transplant were linked to peak circulating GvH clone levels. Recipient bone marrow held GvH clones, some seen earlier in ileum or blood.

This receptor was obtained from a human patient who received an intestinal transplant, so some T cells may come from the graft donor. The sample here was PBMCs, taken 255 days after intestinal transplant. This chain uses TRBV19 with TRBJ2-3, with 10 nucleotides matching TRBD2. The CDR3 reads CASSISGGVGDTQYF. CDR3 sequence (DNA): TGTGCCAGTAGTATAAGCGGGGGGGTGGGAGATACGCAGTATTTT.